The 16 T cell receptor beta chains below were found in one sample sequenced in a study of CD8 T cells in Susac syndrome. RNA in amounts of roughly 0.5 to 1 ug was reverse transcribed with random hexamers. TCRdb analysed the immunoSEQ multiplex PCR reads with MiXCR anew, one entry per CDR3 protein. The data show around 300,000 distinct CDR3 sequences, with under 95% seen just once and around 0.07% held by the top ten. The sequenced material came from CD4+ T cells from PBMCs. These receptor sequences come from a human donor with multiple sclerosis.

This clonotype is a singleton in its sample. The rearrangement links TRBV7-2 to TRBJ1-2; 9 bases are a match to TRBD1. The germline V gene has CDR1 SGHTA and CDR2 FQGNSA. The junction had 11 bases not matched to a gene; V was cut back by 1 base and J by 8 bases. The CDR3 is made up of 16 amino acids. For the CDR3, the DNA is TGTGCCAGCAGCTTAGTCCGTCACAGGGGGCAACCCGGCTACACCTTC. As protein: CASSLVRHRGQPGYTF.

This chain connects TRBV7-3 to TRBJ2-7, with 7 nucleotides matching TRBD1. The ends lost 5 bases at V and 3 bases at J; junction bases unmatched: 10. CDR3 length: 15 amino acids. Germline CDR1 is SGHTA and CDR2 is FQGTGA. The CDR3 sequence is CASSQRGQGVYEQYF. For the CDR3, the DNA is TGTGCCAGCAGCCAGCGTGGGCAGGGGGTCTACGAGCAGTACTTC.

This chain joins TRBV10-2 and TRBJ1-5; the D gene is possibly TRBD1 (5 bases). Germline lookup yields CDR1 WSHSY and CDR2 SAAADI. V lost 0 bases and J 5 bases, leaving 17 bases between the germline ends. This CDR3 is 17 amino acids long. The CDR3 bases are TGCGCCAGCAGTGAGTCCGGGGTCGGGGGAGGGTATCAGCCCCAGCATTTT. Its translation: CASSESGVGGGYQPQHF.

The V and J genes are TRBV7-8 and TRBJ2-5, with D tentatively TRBD2 (5 bases). CDR1 is SGHVS and CDR2 is FQNEAQ in the germline V gene. This CDR3 has 13 residues. Trimming took off 5 bases at V and 2 bases at J, with 9 bases between the two ends. In nucleotides, the CDR3 is TGTGCCAGCAGCCCAGCGGTACAAGAGACCCAGTACTTC. It yields the protein CASSPAVQETQYF.

The chain carries TRBV5-5 and TRBJ1-5; D is unclear. The CDR3 length is 15 residues. V was trimmed by 0 bases and J by 7 bases, leaving 14 bases between them. Germline lookup yields CDR1 SGHKS and CDR2 YYEKEE (reference sequence). The DNA for the CDR3 is TGTGCCAGCAGCTTGGAGGTTAGGAGAGGGCAGCCCCAGCATTTT. Translating gives CASSLEVRRGQPQHF.

The chain combines TRBV5-1 with TRBJ2-5; possible D gene TRBD2, 7 bases. CDR3 length equals 14 residues. Germline CDR1 and CDR2: SGHRS and YFSETQ. V shed 4 bases and J shed 4 bases, with 14 bases lying between them. The CDR3 DNA sequence: TGCGCCAGCAGCCCGGGGGGCGTCTTAGAGACCCAGTACTTC. This translates into CASSPGGVLETQYF.

The J gene is TRBJ1-1, the V gene TRBV3-1; no clear D. The length of the CDR3 is 17 residues. Germline CDR1 LGHDT, CDR2 YNNKEL (reference sequence). Trimming took off 0 bases at V and 8 bases at J, with 22 bases between the two ends. As DNA, the CDR3 is TGTGCCAGCAGCCAAGATCAGCCCCGGGAGCGGAGAACCGAAGCTTTCTTT. It codes for CASSQDQPRERRTEAFF.

The chain links TRBV6-5 to TRBJ1-2, with D tentatively TRBD1 (6 bases). Deletions cut 9 bases from V and 9 bases from J, with 20 bases between. In germline, CDR1 is MNHEY, CDR2 SVGAGI. This CDR3 has 13 residues. CDR3 in amino acids: CASQPPQGRSYTF. CDR3 nucleotide sequence: TGTGCCAGTCAGCCCCCACAGGGTAGAAGCTACACCTTC.

This chain's CDR3 is CAGRAFYGTREFF. DNA of the CDR3: TGTGCCGGGAGGGCGTTCTACGGGACCCGGGAGTTCTTC. This rearrangement joins TRBV6-5 to TRBJ2-1; TRBD2 matches 7 bases. Trimming took 11 bases from V and 14 from J; bases not matched to a gene: 18. This CDR3 contains 13 residues. The germline V gene has CDR1 MNHEY and CDR2 SVGAGI.

The chain couples TRBV29-1 to TRBJ2-4, with a possible D match to TRBD2 (5 bases). The CDR3 totals 13 residues. CDR1 and CDR2 from the germline V gene are SQVTM and ANQGSEA. Trimming took 6 bases from V and 6 from J, leaving 15 bases between them. The CDR3 region is CSVAPGETNIQYF. The CDR3 coding sequence is TGCAGCGTGGCCCCCGGGGAGACAAACATTCAGTACTTC.

The chain has TRBV7-9 and TRBJ1-2, with 8 bases identical to TRBD1. This CDR3 comprises 16 residues. V was clipped by 1 base and J by 4 bases; unmatched bases: 8. Germline CDR1 is SEHNR and CDR2 is FQNEAQ (reference sequence). The CDR3, as DNA: TGTGCCAGCAGCTTAGGGACAGGGAGGGACACCTATGGCTACACCTTC. This translates into CASSLGTGRDTYGYTF.

The gene calls are TRBV7-2 and TRBJ2-1; D possibly corresponds to TRBD1 (8 bases). This CDR3 region has 15 residues. Germline assignment: CDR1 SGHTA and CDR2 FQGNSA. V dropped 6 bases and J dropped 8 bases, with 20 bases sitting between them. CDR3 in amino acids: CASRPTGGVVDEQFF. The DNA of the CDR3 is TGTGCCAGCAGGCCTACAGGGGGGGTCGTCGATGAGCAGTTCTTC.

CDR3 nucleotide sequence: TGTGCCATCAGTGGTTCAACTAATGAAAAACTGTTTTTT. It yields the protein CAISGSTNEKLFF. This chain connects TRBV10-3 to TRBJ1-4; no definite D call. The germline V gene has CDR1 ENHRY and CDR2 SYGVKD. The V gene lost 4 bases and the J gene lost 0 bases, with 3 bases spanning the gap. The CDR3 spans 13 residues.

The rearrangement joins TRBV5-1 to TRBJ2-2, with D tentatively TRBD1 (6 bases). CDR3 length: 15 residues. Germline assignment: CDR1 SGHRS and CDR2 YFSETQ. V was shortened by 0 bases and J by 5 bases, with 11 bases between the two germline ends. Written as DNA, the CDR3 is TGCGCCAGCAGCTTGGCCGGACAGACAACCGGGGAGCTGTTTTTT. It specifies CASSLAGQTTGELFF.

The genes are TRBV4-2 and TRBJ1-3; weak D call: TRBD1 (5 bases). CDR1 is LGHNA, CDR2 YNFKEQ, per germline. The CDR3 is 16 amino acids. V lost 3 bases and J 0 bases, leaving 12 bases between the germline ends. CDR3 sequence reads: CASSQDDSHSGNTIYF. The CDR3 DNA sequence: TGTGCCAGCAGCCAGGACGACAGTCACTCTGGAAACACCATATATTTT.

For this clonotype: A junction end diverges from the germline sequence, so it may reflect a read error. The chain recombines TRBV4-2 with TRBJ2-1; 9 bases are a match to TRBD2. CDR1 and CDR2 from the germline V gene are LGHNA and YNFKEQ. CDR3 length equals 13 residues. CDR3 protein: CASRQAGGNEQFF. The CDR3 DNA reads as TGTGCCAGCAGGCAAGCGGGGGGCAATGAGCAGTTCTTC.